These 8 T cell receptor beta chains were sequenced from one sample in a study of CD8 T cells in Susac syndrome. Reverse transcription used roughly 0.45 to 1 ug RNA and random hexamers. TCRdb passed the immunoSEQ multiplex PCR reads through MiXCR, listing each CDR3 protein once. The table lists hundreds of thousands of distinct CDR3 sequences, approximately 89% of them singletons. The sample was CD8+ T cells from PBMCs. The receptors shown here come from a human donor with multiple sclerosis.

The genes are TRBV7-3 and TRBJ2-7; D is unresolved. CDR1 is SGHTA, CDR2 FQGTGA, per germline. V gave up 5 bases and J gave up 5 bases, with 13 bases separating them. The CDR3 spans 13 residues. CDR3 in DNA: TGTGCCAGCAGCCGCACCACCCTAGACGAGCAGTACTTC. This sequence encodes CASSRTTLDEQYF.

The chain couples TRBV12-3 or TRBV12-4 to TRBJ1-1; 7 nucleotides agree with TRBD1. This CDR3 spans 14 amino acids. V gave up 5 bases and J gave up 3 bases; unmatched junction bases: 6. CDR3 region: CASSHGTEYTEAFF. The CDR3 DNA follows: TGTGCCAGCAGTCACGGGACAGAATACACTGAAGCTTTCTTT.

The V and J genes are TRBV7-2 and TRBJ2-3, with D unclear. V shed 3 bases and J shed 1 base, with 8 bases lying between them. Germline V CDR1 and CDR2: SGHTA, FQGNSA. The CDR3 is 14 residues long. The CDR3 coding sequence is TGTGCCAGCAGCTTTTGGGGTGGCACAGATACGCAGTATTTT. As protein: CASSFWGGTDTQYF.

This chain uses TRBV18 with TRBJ2-7; maybe TRBD2 (5 bases). Germline values: CDR1 KGHSH, CDR2 LQKENI. This CDR3 contains 15 residues. The V end was cut by 3 bases, the J end by 0 bases, with 12 bases between. CDR3 DNA: TGTGCCAGCTCACCCCCGGGATCGGGCTCCTACGAGCAGTACTTC. It is translated as CASSPPGSGSYEQYF.

The chain joins TRBV14 to TRBJ2-5, with a possible D match to TRBD2 (6 bases). This CDR3 spans 17 amino acids. Trimming took off 4 bases at V and 0 bases at J, with 18 bases between the two ends. CDR1 is SGHDN, CDR2 FVKESK, per germline. This chain's CDR3 is CASSRSWEAGYQETQYF. The CDR3 nucleotides are TGTGCCAGCAGCCGGTCGTGGGAAGCGGGTTACCAAGAGACCCAGTACTTC.

This clonotype came up once. V is TRBV6-5 and J is TRBJ2-7; 9 bases match TRBD1. The germline V gene has CDR1 MNHEY and CDR2 SVGAGI. Trimming took 6 bases from V and 5 from J; bases not matched to a gene: 5. The CDR3 sequence is 13 residues long. The CDR3, as DNA: TGTGCCAGCAGGCTCACAGGGGGCGACGAGCAGTACTTC. It specifies CASRLTGGDEQYF.

The chain has TRBV28 and TRBJ2-7; 8 bases agree with TRBD1. Trimming removed 7 bases from V and 9 bases from J; junction bases left unmatched: 11. Germline lookup yields CDR1 MDHEN and CDR2 SYDVKM. CDR3 size: 13 residues. This CDR3 reads CASKAQGALPQYF. The CDR3 DNA reads TGTGCCAGCAAAGCGCAGGGGGCGCTTCCGCAGTACTTC.

V is TRBV6-1 and J is TRBJ1-1; D uncertain. Trimming left V 3 bases short and J 0 bases short, with 8 bases between. Germline CDR1 MNHNS, CDR2 SASEGT. This CDR3 has 14 amino acids. For the CDR3, the DNA is TGTGCCAGCAGTGACTGGGTGGTGAACACTGAAGCTTTCTTT. Translation: CASSDWVVNTEAFF.